This T cell receptor beta chain was captured in a study of T cell responses to AZD1222 COVID-19 vaccine. Study-level results: Spike was spanned by vaccine-associated CD4 TCRs, with dominance at 160-218 and 743-854. After two AZD1222 doses, spike-specific TCR breadth and depth rose versus day 0. It was only 6 or 7 AZD1222 recipients who were seropositive at baseline. There were repertoire samples only from the period after the peak T cell response.

The repertoire was sequenced with immunoSEQ multiplex PCR; TCRdb's copy has only in-frame clones and lacks some. The repertoire includes roughly 120,000 clones, 90% to 95% of them detected once, and around 5% sits in the top ten. Germline loops: CDR1 SGDLS, CDR2 YYNGEE. V was cut by 2 bases and J by 2 bases, with 11 bases left in between. CDR3 size: 14 residues. Turning to this clone: Its antigen is undetermined.

This chain connects TRBV9 to TRBJ2-7; D possibly uses TRBD1 or TRBD2 (5 bases each). Specimen: peripheral blood, collected 28 days after the second AZD1222 dose. This receptor was obtained from an adult who received the AZD1222 COVID-19 vaccine. This CDR3 reads CASSVGPAPYEQYF. CDR3 DNA: TGTGCCAGCAGCGTGGGACCTGCCCCCTACGAGCAGTACTTC.